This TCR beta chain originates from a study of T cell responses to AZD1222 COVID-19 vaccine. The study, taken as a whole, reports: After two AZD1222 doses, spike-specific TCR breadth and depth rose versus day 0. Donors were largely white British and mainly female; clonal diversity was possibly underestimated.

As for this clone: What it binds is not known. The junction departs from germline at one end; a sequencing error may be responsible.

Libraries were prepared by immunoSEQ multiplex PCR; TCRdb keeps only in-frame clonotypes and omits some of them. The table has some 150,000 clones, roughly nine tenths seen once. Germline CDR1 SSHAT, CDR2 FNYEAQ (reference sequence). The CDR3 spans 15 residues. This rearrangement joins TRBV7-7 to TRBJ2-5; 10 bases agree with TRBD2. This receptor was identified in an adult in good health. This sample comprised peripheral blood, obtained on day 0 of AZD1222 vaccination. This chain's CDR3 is CASSYQRGGQETQYF. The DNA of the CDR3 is TGTGCTAGCAGCTACCAGCGGGGGGGCCAAGAGACCCAGTACTTC.